Following are 19 T cell receptor beta chains from one sample sequenced in a study of blood T cell repertoires in COVID-19. Sequencing was performed with immunoSEQ multiplex PCR; in TCRdb, only in-frame clones are kept and a portion is missing. The sample lists about 110,000 clones; about four fifths were seen once. Sequencing used peripheral blood. These receptors were obtained from a woman between 65 and 79 years old with acute or convalescent COVID-19.

V and J are TRBV19 and TRBJ1-1; D may be TRBD1 (6 bases). CDR1 is LNHDA and CDR2 is SQIVND in the germline V gene (reference sequence). Trimming removed 5 bases at V and 3 bases at J, with 10 bases between. The CDR3 consists of 13 residues. The CDR3 sequence is CASSVDSYTEAFF. The CDR3 nucleotides read TGTGCCAGTAGTGTGGACAGTTACACTGAAGCTTTCTTT.

This clone was seen just once. The rearrangement links TRBV27 to TRBJ2-2; 8 bases map to TRBD1. Trimming at V came to 0 bases and at J to 7 bases, leaving 7 bases not matched to a gene. The CDR3 is 16 amino acids. Germline V gene lookup returns CDR1 MNHEY and CDR2 SMNVEV (reference sequence). This CDR3 is CASSLSRPGGSGELFF. The CDR3 nucleotides are TGTGCCAGCAGTTTATCCCGGCCAGGGGGCAGCGGGGAGCTGTTTTTT.

The CDR3 loop reads CASSRTDIGTGGRTYEQYF. In nucleotides, the CDR3 is TGTGCCAGCAGTCGAACCGATATAGGGACAGGGGGCCGTACCTACGAGCAGTACTTC. This chain links TRBV6-6 with TRBJ2-7; TRBD1 matches 12 bases. The CDR3 totals 19 residues. Germline CDR1 is MNHNY and CDR2 is SVGAGI (reference sequence). Trimming cost V 5 bases and J 2 bases; bases outside gene matches: 16.

The chain carries TRBV7-2 and TRBJ1-5; 7 nucleotides agree with TRBD1. The CDR3 is 15 residues long. J gave up 10 bases and V 5 bases, and 14 bases lay outside the gene matches. The germline CDR1 and CDR2 sequences are SGHTA and FQGNSA. The CDR3: CASSIHQGVISPQHF. The CDR3 DNA is TGTGCCAGCAGCATCCATCAGGGGGTTATCAGTCCCCAGCATTTT. Using reference TRBV7-2 and TRBJ1-5 for the parts outside the CDR3, the full variable domain is GAGVSQSPSNKVTEKGKDVELRCDPISGHTALYWYRQSLGQGLEFLIYFQGNSAPDKSGLPSDRFSAERTGGSVSTLTIQRTQQEDSAVYLCASSIHQGVISPQHFGDGTRLSIL.

V usage is TRBV28 and J usage is TRBJ1-2; possibly TRBD1 for D (5 bases). The CDR3 runs 12 residues. Trimming removed 8 bases from V and 4 bases from J, with 11 bases in between. Germline loops: CDR1 MDHEN, CDR2 SYDVKM. The CDR3 nucleotides read TGTGCCAGCCTAACCGGGGGCTATGGCTACACCTTC. Amino acids: CASLTGGYGYTF.

This rearrangement joins TRBV7-2 to TRBJ2-2; D uncertain. The length of the CDR3 is 14 residues. The germline V and J ends were trimmed by 4 bases and 4 bases, with 10 bases remaining between them. Looked up from germline, CDR1 is SGHTA and CDR2 is FQGNSA. CDR3 region: CASSSYLPTGELFF. For the CDR3, the DNA is TGTGCCAGCAGCTCCTATCTTCCCACCGGGGAGCTGTTTTTT. Based on the CDR3 plus reference TRBV7-2 and TRBJ2-2, the full variable domain is GAGVSQSPSNKVTEKGKDVELRCDPISGHTALYWYRQSLGQGLEFLIYFQGNSAPDKSGLPSDRFSAERTGGSVSTLTIQRTQQEDSAVYLCASSSYLPTGELFFGEGSRLTVL.

The V and J genes are TRBV19 and TRBJ2-7; D possibly corresponds to TRBD2 (6 bases). Germline V gene lookup returns CDR1 LNHDA and CDR2 SQIVND (reference sequence). Trimming pared 1 base from V and 4 bases from J, leaving 11 bases between. CDR3 size: 14 residues. The CDR3, as DNA: TGTGCCAGTAGTATAGGGTGGGGAGGATACGAGCAGTACTTC. Translation gives CASSIGWGGYEQYF.

The chain links TRBV6-5 to TRBJ2-7; 15 bases match TRBD2. Germline V CDR1 and CDR2: MNHEY, SVGAGI. V shed 11 bases and J 6 bases; nucleotides not matched to a gene: 5. This CDR3 comprises 13 residues. Here the CDR3 reads CAGRTSGRVEQYF. CDR3 DNA: TGTGCCGGGCGGACTAGCGGGAGGGTCGAGCAGTACTTC.

The chain has TRBV14 and TRBJ2-2; the D gene is possibly TRBD2 (6 bases). The germline V and J ends were trimmed by 1 base and 5 bases, with 11 bases remaining between them. The CDR3 is 15 amino acids. Germline CDR1 is SGHDN and CDR2 is FVKESK. Written as DNA, the CDR3 is TGTGCCAGCAGCCAAGTCCCTGGGGGGACCGGGGAGCTGTTTTTT. Amino acids: CASSQVPGGTGELFF.

This chain joins TRBV7-2 and TRBJ2-5; maybe TRBD1 (7 bases). Trimming removed 3 bases from V and 5 bases from J, with 19 bases in between. CDR3 length equals 16 residues. CDR1 is SGHTA and CDR2 is FQGNSA in the germline V gene. The CDR3 nucleotides read TGTGCCAGCAGCTTGGGGGCAGGGGGACTTGGGGAGACCCAGTACTTC. Its protein is CASSLGAGGLGETQYF.

The chain recombines TRBV12-1 with TRBJ2-7; TRBD2, the table's D call, lacks a check against the DNA. TRBV12-1 represents a pseudogene. The CDR3 is 16 residues long. CDR3 sequence: CASSPFPVAGAYEQYF. CDR3 DNA sequence: TGTGCCAGCAGTCCCTTTCCGGTAGCGGGAGCGTACGAGCAGTACTTC.

The rearrangement joins TRBV3-1 (or the pseudogene TRBV3-2) to TRBJ2-1, with TRBD2 as a possible D gene (6 bases). Germline assignment: CDR1 LGHDT and CDR2 YNNKEL (reference sequence). V was clipped by 7 bases and J by 0 bases, with 16 bases between them. CDR3 length: 16 amino acids. CDR3 loop: CASTPLSGSSYNEQFF. The CDR3, as DNA: TGTGCCAGCACCCCGCTTAGCGGAAGCTCCTACAATGAGCAGTTCTTC.

The V and J genes are TRBV19 and TRBJ2-7; TRBD2 might be the D (5 bases). Germline CDR1 LNHDA, CDR2 SQIVND (reference sequence). The CDR3 totals 14 residues. Deletions cut 5 bases from V and 6 bases from J, with 17 bases between. The CDR3 reads CASSPQRSEGEQYF. As DNA, the CDR3 is TGTGCCAGTAGTCCCCAAAGGTCCGAGGGCGAGCAGTACTTC. The full variable domain, its missing parts supplied by reference TRBV19 and TRBJ2-7, is DGGITQSPKYLFRKEGQNVTLSCEQNLNHDAMYWYRQDPGQGLRLIYYSQIVNDFQKGDIAEGYSVSREKKESFPLTVTSAQKNPTAFYLCASSPQRSEGEQYFGPGTRLTVT.

CDR3 nucleotides: TGTGCCTGGCAGGGGGCCGCTGGCTACACCTTC. It translates to CAWQGAAGYTF. This chain connects TRBV30 to TRBJ1-2; 8 bases are a match to TRBD1. This CDR3 has 11 amino acids. V trimming: 5 bases; J trimming: 7 bases; junction bases outside the gene matches: 3. Germline CDR1 reads GTSNPN; CDR2 reads SVGIG (reference sequence).

The rearrangement joins TRBV6-4 to TRBJ2-3; TRBD2 matches at 13 bases. Germline trimming cut 4 bases from V and 4 bases from J; bases unmatched to any gene: 2. The V gene's germline CDR1 is MRHNA and CDR2 SNTAGT. This CDR3 has 15 residues. The CDR3 nucleotides read TGTGCCAGCAGTGGACTAGCGGGAGGCTCAGATACGCAGTATTTT. It yields the protein CASSGLAGGSDTQYF.

This sequence joins TRBV18 and TRBJ2-4; 7 bases align to TRBD2. The CDR3 consists of 16 residues. Germline V lookup: CDR1 KGHSH, CDR2 LQKENI. Trimming cost V 0 bases and J 0 bases; bases outside gene matches: 2. DNA for the CDR3: TGTGCCAGCTCACCACCGTCGGGAGGAGCCAAAAACATTCAGTACTTC. Translation: CASSPPSGGAKNIQYF.

Only a few counts were recorded for this clone. The rearrangement uses TRBV6-1 and TRBJ2-7; the D gene is possibly TRBD1 (6 bases). There are 16 residues in the CDR3. V lost 1 base and J 3 bases, leaving 16 bases between the germline ends. Germline CDR1 is MNHNS and CDR2 is SASEGT. The CDR3: CASSEGLGGQIYEQYF. The CDR3 DNA reads as TGTGCCAGCAGTGAAGGGTTAGGGGGACAAATCTACGAGCAGTACTTC.

Here the CDR3 reads CASSTGLAGEQYV. CDR3 DNA sequence: TGTGCCAGCAGCACAGGACTAGCGGGGGAGCAGTACGTC. The V and J genes are TRBV11-1 and TRBJ2-7; TRBD2 matches at 12 bases. Unmatched junction bases numbered 3, after V lost 5 bases and J lost 7 bases. The CDR3 runs 13 residues. Germline assignment: CDR1 SGHAT and CDR2 FQDESV (reference sequence).

This clone came up once. The same CDR3 arises from other DNA sequences in this sample as well. The chain has TRBV28 and TRBJ2-7, with 8 bases lining up with TRBD1. V was pared by 6 bases and J by 0 bases, with 7 bases of the junction left unmatched. Germline V lookup: CDR1 MDHEN, CDR2 SYDVKM. This CDR3 has 15 amino acids. Here the CDR3 DNA reads TGTGCCAGCAGCCCCTCCAGGGGGCTCTCCTACGAGCAGTACTTC. Protein: CASSPSRGLSYEQYF.